What follows are 23 T cell receptor beta chains derived from one specimen sequenced in a study of blood T cell repertoires in COVID-19. Profiled with immunoSEQ multiplex PCR; TCRdb holds only in-frame clones, not every one. The table includes roughly 250,000 clones, around 79% detected once. Source material: peripheral blood. These receptor sequences come from a woman of 80 years or more with acute or convalescent COVID-19.

The gene calls are TRBV6-5 and TRBJ1-4; 9 bases agree with TRBD1. V was pared by 6 bases and J by 5 bases, with 7 bases of the junction left unmatched. CDR3 length: 15 amino acids. Germline assignment: CDR1 MNHEY and CDR2 SVGAGI. CDR3 in DNA: TGTGCCAGCAGACCCCCGGGACAGGGCAATGAAAAACTGTTTTTT. This sequence encodes CASRPPGQGNEKLFF.

This clone was seen a single time. J is TRBJ2-2 and V is TRBV5-1; weak D call: TRBD1 (6 bases). Looked up from germline, CDR1 is SGHRS and CDR2 is YFSETQ. The CDR3 spans 15 residues. Between the trimmed V and J ends, which lost 0 bases and 6 bases, there was a span of 12 bases. CDR3: CASSLAGAAAGELFF. The CDR3 nucleotides are TGCGCCAGCAGCTTGGCAGGGGCTGCGGCCGGGGAGCTGTTTTTT.

This clone showed up just once. CDR3 coding DNA: TGTGCCAGCACCCCCCCCGAGACACTCAACTCTGGAAACACCATATATTTT. This translates into CASTPPETLNSGNTIYF. The chain carries TRBV21-1 and TRBJ1-3; the table assigns TRBD1, which was not confirmed against the DNA. TRBV21-1 is given as a pseudogene. This CDR3 has 17 residues.

The sample holds one count of this clone. This rearrangement joins TRBV15 to TRBJ1-5; D remains unclear. This CDR3 is 15 amino acids long. Trimming left V 8 bases short and J 1 base short, with 15 bases between. Germline V gives CDR1 LNHNV, CDR2 YYDKDF (reference sequence). The CDR3 sequence is CATRSGYASNQPQHF. In nucleotides, the CDR3 is TGTGCCACCCGGTCCGGGTACGCCAGCAATCAGCCCCAGCATTTT.

The gene calls are TRBV6-5 and TRBJ1-6; a weak D match, TRBD1 (5 bases). This CDR3 has 15 residues. Germline V lookup: CDR1 MNHEY, CDR2 SVGAGI. V was trimmed by 6 bases and J by 4 bases, leaving 13 bases between them. CDR3 in amino acids: CASRGDAEYNSPLHF. The CDR3 DNA follows: TGTGCCAGCAGAGGGGATGCTGAATATAATTCACCCCTCCACTTT.

The V gene is TRBV20-1, the J gene TRBJ1-2, with TRBD1 matching over 9 bases. The J segment lost 8 bases and the V segment lost 3 bases, leaving 10 bases of the junction unmatched. This CDR3 comprises 14 residues. The germline V gene encodes CDR1 DFQATT and CDR2 SNEGSKA (reference sequence). CDR3 sequence (DNA): TGCAGTGCTAGTCCGGGACAGGGCGTCGGAGGCTACACCTTC. It yields the protein CSASPGQGVGGYTF.

The rearrangement uses TRBV14 and TRBJ1-3; D might be TRBD1 (5 bases). Trimming cost V 2 bases and J 3 bases, with 8 bases left between them. The CDR3 covers 14 residues. The germline V gene encodes CDR1 SGHDN and CDR2 FVKESK. The CDR3 sequence: CASSQTTVGNTIYF. The CDR3 DNA reads as TGTGCCAGCAGCCAAACGACAGTTGGAAACACCATATATTTT.

J is TRBJ2-2 and V is TRBV6-6, with D uncertain. V shed 5 bases and J shed 4 bases, with 14 bases lying between them. Germline V gene data show CDR1 as MNHNY and CDR2 as SVGAGI (reference sequence). The CDR3 is made up of 15 amino acids. CDR3 region: CASSLSPAGTGELFF. Here the CDR3 DNA reads TGTGCCAGCAGTCTTTCTCCGGCAGGCACCGGGGAGCTGTTTTTT.

The chain recombines TRBV19 with TRBJ1-2, with D uncertain. Germline CDR1 reads LNHDA; CDR2 reads SQIVND (reference sequence). This CDR3 has 14 amino acids. The V end lost 9 bases, the J end lost 3 bases, and 17 bases lay between the germline ends. The CDR3, as DNA: TGTGCCAGCCGAGAGGGCGGGTTGGACTATGGCTACACCTTC. It translates to CASREGGLDYGYTF. The whole variable domain, remainder taken from reference TRBV19 and TRBJ1-2, is DGGITQSPKYLFRKEGQNVTLSCEQNLNHDAMYWYRQDPGQGLRLIYYSQIVNDFQKGDIAEGYSVSREKKESFPLTVTSAQKNPTAFYLCASREGGLDYGYTFGSGTRLTVV.

This clone was observed once. The rearrangement joins TRBV5-1 to TRBJ2-3; 8 bases agree with TRBD2. This CDR3 region has 15 residues. The germline V gene encodes CDR1 SGHRS and CDR2 YFSETQ. The junction had 9 bases not matched to a gene; V was cut back by 4 bases and J by 5 bases. CDR3 region: CASSTSGGAGDTQYF. The CDR3 DNA is TGCGCCAGCAGCACATCCGGGGGGGCCGGAGATACGCAGTATTTT.

The chain joins TRBV5-4 to TRBJ1-2; 7 nucleotides align to TRBD1. V lost 0 bases to trimming and J lost 4 bases; unmatched junction nucleotides: 6. The germline V gene has CDR1 SGHNT and CDR2 YYREEE (reference sequence). The CDR3 extends over 15 amino acids. The CDR3 protein is CASSLGQGLFYGYTF. Here the CDR3 DNA reads TGTGCCAGCAGCTTGGGACAGGGACTTTTCTATGGCTACACCTTC.

This chain links TRBV18 with TRBJ2-5; 9 bases agree with TRBD1. CDR3 length equals 17 residues. Germline V lookup: CDR1 KGHSH, CDR2 LQKENI. V dropped 4 bases and J dropped 6; count of bases not matched to a gene: 15. The CDR3 sequence: CASSLVSTRTGAQTQYF. The CDR3 bases are TGTGCCAGCTCACTGGTGTCTACCAGGACAGGGGCGCAGACCCAGTACTTC.

The gene calls are TRBV6-5 and TRBJ1-6; the D gene is possibly TRBD1 (6 bases). V was cut by 8 bases and J by 2 bases, with 13 bases left in between. The CDR3 spans 15 residues. CDR1 and CDR2 from the germline V gene are MNHEY and SVGAGI. As DNA, the CDR3 is TGTGCCAGCGCCCGAACAGGGACCTATAATTCACCCCTCCACTTT. It is translated as CASARTGTYNSPLHF.

The chain has TRBV6-5 and TRBJ1-6, with D unclear. The germline V gene has CDR1 MNHEY and CDR2 SVGAGI. The CDR3 totals 13 residues. V lost 7 bases to trimming and J lost 6 bases, with 10 bases between them. The CDR3 protein is CASTPGANSPLHF. DNA of the CDR3: TGTGCCAGCACCCCCGGTGCTAATTCACCCCTCCACTTT.

This clone was counted between two and nine times. J is TRBJ2-7 and V is TRBV4-1, with D perhaps matching TRBD1 (5 bases). The CDR3 consists of 15 residues. V gave up 0 bases and J gave up 3 bases, with 12 bases separating them. The germline CDR1 and CDR2 sequences are MGHRA and YSYEKL. For the CDR3, the DNA is TGCGCCAGCAGCCAAGATGGTAGGGGCATCTACGAGCAGTACTTC. Translating it yields CASSQDGRGIYEQYF.

V and J are TRBV11-2 and TRBJ2-2; D might be TRBD2 (6 bases). Between the trimmed V and J ends, which lost 1 base and 0 bases, there was a span of 12 bases. The germline gives CDR1 SGHAT, CDR2 FQNNGV. The CDR3 length is 17 residues. Written as DNA, the CDR3 is TGTGCCAGCAGCTTAGCGGGCGGGATGTCGAACACCGGGGAGCTGTTTTTT. It codes for CASSLAGGMSNTGELFF.

The J gene is TRBJ1-6, the V gene TRBV18, with 8 positions matching TRBD1. Germline-derived CDR1 and CDR2 are KGHSH and LQKENI. Unmatched junction bases numbered 5, after V lost 3 bases and J lost 7 bases. This CDR3 spans 15 amino acids. CDR3 residues: CASSPMDRANSPLHF. CDR3 in DNA: TGTGCCAGCTCACCTATGGACAGGGCAAATTCACCCCTCCACTTT.

This clone was recorded once. The chain recombines TRBV12-5 with TRBJ2-2, with TRBD2 as a possible D gene (7 bases). Germline CDR1 is LGHNT and CDR2 is FRNRAP. CDR3 length: 15 amino acids. Trimming left V 2 bases short and J 5 bases short, with 12 bases between. The CDR3 DNA reads TGTGCTAGTGGTTTGTGGGGGGGCTCGACCGGGGAGCTGTTTTTT. It encodes CASGLWGGSTGELFF.

The rearrangement links TRBV5-1 to TRBJ2-7; 7 bases are shared with TRBD1. Germline lookup yields CDR1 SGHRS and CDR2 YFSETQ. This CDR3 is 12 amino acids long. The ends lost 4 bases at V and 6 bases at J; junction bases unmatched: 4. CDR3: CASSHDRAEQYF. In nucleotides, the CDR3 is TGCGCCAGCAGCCACGACAGGGCCGAGCAGTACTTC.

The chain carries TRBV5-6 and TRBJ2-7, with D maybe TRBD1 (5 bases). V lost 1 base and J 2 bases, leaving 10 bases between the germline ends. This CDR3 is 14 amino acids long. Germline V gene lookup returns CDR1 SGHDT and CDR2 YYEEEE. CDR3 region: CASSLSGKTYEQYF. CDR3 in DNA: TGTGCCAGCAGCTTGTCAGGGAAGACCTACGAGCAGTACTTC.

V and J are TRBV18 and TRBJ2-2; possibly TRBD1 for D (5 bases). There are 13 residues in the CDR3. The germline V gene encodes CDR1 KGHSH and CDR2 LQKENI. V shed 2 bases and J shed 5 bases, with 6 bases lying between them. The CDR3: CASSPRTTGELFF. Here the CDR3 DNA reads TGTGCCAGCTCACCAAGGACAACCGGGGAGCTGTTTTTT.

There are a few counts of this clone. The chain uses TRBV27 and TRBJ1-1, with D perhaps TRBD1 (5 bases). Trimming shortened V by 5 bases and J by 1 base, and 11 bases separated the two germline ends. CDR3 length: 14 residues. The germline V gene encodes CDR1 MNHEY and CDR2 SMNVEV (reference sequence). The CDR3 region is CASSRSGGNTEAFF. Here the CDR3 DNA reads TGTGCCAGCAGTAGGTCGGGGGGGAACACTGAAGCTTTCTTT.

V gene TRBV6-4 combines with J gene TRBJ1-3; the D gene is possibly TRBD1 (6 bases). V was cut by 0 bases and J by 8 bases, with 11 bases left in between. Per germline, CDR1 MRHNA and CDR2 SNTAGT. The CDR3 spans 14 residues. The CDR3 sequence: CASSDSGTFDTIYF. The CDR3 DNA is TGTGCCAGCAGTGACTCCGGGACATTTGACACCATATATTTT.